One and the same sample provided the 2 T cell receptor beta chains below, sequenced in a study of CD8+ T cells in alopecia areata. The treatment: oral pan-JAK inhibitor, 5-10 mg twice daily. The sequencing template was cDNA reverse transcribed from extracted RNA. This table comes from immunoSEQ multiplex PCR, and its TCRdb copy is limited to in-frame clones, with some not included. Seen here are around 210,000 clones, 64% observed once, and the top ten hold more than 3.5%. Specimen: CD4+ T cells sorted from blood, collected at week 4, from a patient treated with tofacitinib. Source of these receptors: a human donor with alopecia areata.

V usage is TRBV7-2 and J usage is TRBJ2-3; D is possibly TRBD1 (5 bases). Trimming shortened V by 0 bases and J by 6 bases, and 10 bases separated the two germline ends. Germline assignment: CDR1 SGHTA and CDR2 FQGNSA. This CDR3 has 14 amino acids. CDR3 sequence (DNA): TGTGCCAGCAGCTTAGCGCCGGCAGGGGATACGCAGTATTTT. Protein: CASSLAPAGDTQYF. The complete variable domain, with remaining parts taken from reference TRBV7-2 and TRBJ2-3, reads GAGVSQSPSNKVTEKGKDVELRCDPISGHTALYWYRQSLGQGLEFLIYFQGNSAPDKSGLPSDRFSAERTGGSVSTLTIQRTQQEDSAVYLCASSLAPAGDTQYFGPGTRLTVL.

A few counts support this clone. The chain employs TRBV5-1 and TRBJ2-5; D might be TRBD2 (7 bases). Per the germline V gene, CDR1 is SGHRS and CDR2 is YFSETQ. Between the trimmed V and J ends, which lost 0 bases and 2 bases, there was a span of 14 bases. The CDR3 loop spans 16 amino acids. CDR3 residues: CASSLAGGSGQETQYF. In DNA form, the CDR3 reads TGCGCCAGCAGCTTGGCGGGGGGCTCTGGGCAAGAGACCCAGTACTTC. Using reference TRBV5-1 and TRBJ2-5 for the parts outside the CDR3, the full variable domain is KAGVTQTPRYLIKTRGQQVTLSCSPISGHRSVSWYQQTPGQGLQFLFEYFSETQRNKGNFPGRFSGRQFSNSRSEMNVSTLELGDSALYLCASSLAGGSGQETQYFGPGTRLLVL.